This T cell receptor beta chain came from a study of blood T cell repertoires in COVID-19 (dated by TCRdb to the early 2020s). Some background on the complete study: Collaborator samples came from the United States, Italy and Spain and covered acute and convalescent phases of COVID-19. The samples were drawn from the first 160 participants of the ongoing ImmuneRACE study and from under 1,500 subjects provided by 6 global collaborators. Subjects who had been exposed to COVID-19, were actively infected with it, or had recovered from it provided the deeply sampled blood TCRbeta repertoires that made up the dataset. The material from the prospective study consisted of cDNA or gDNA derived from T cells, B-cell-depleted T cells, or PBMCs. Where available, HLA class I and class II types were taken from metadata supplied by the sample provider and were not determined by assay-based typing. A freely available public database, intended as a resource for researchers studying the immune response to SARS-CoV-2, is where the repertoires were released. The sample metadata nearly always contained a de-identified subject ID, COVID-19 status, age in years and sex.

Findings and caveats that apply to the study as a whole: The amount of clinical and demographic metadata varied by source and participant and was provided uncurated.

Enrolling through a virtual design, the prospective study's participants ranged in age from roughly 18 to 89 years and lived across 24 United States geographic areas. Cohort assignment in the prospective study relied on participant-reported clinical history from a screening survey and a study questionnaire. ImmuneRACE Cohort 3 recovered participants were defined by two consecutive negative NP/OP PCR tests, healthcare professional clearance, or symptom resolution. In the prospective study, whole blood, serum and a nasopharyngeal or oropharyngeal swab were collected from each participant by mobile phlebotomists. Participants in the prospective study had the option to provide additional blood draws and questionnaires over a 2-month period. Prospective study blood samples were shipped either frozen or at room temperature before DNA extraction. Trimming accounts for 0 bases at V and 7 bases at J, while the number of junction bases matched to no gene is 5. Counted from cysteine to phenylalanine, this CDR3 has 15 amino acids. Of all the DNA, just the CDR3 is kept, 45 bases in frame from base 1. The germline V gene gives CDR1 as MNHNS and CDR2 as SASEGT.

TCRbeta CDR3 regions were amplified from genomic DNA using the immunoSEQ Assay, a bias-controlled multiplex PCR. On the authors' methods: Within the assay, amplification of reference gene primers was used to estimate how many nucleated cells each sample contained. To quantify the absolute abundance of each unique TCRbeta CDR3 rearrangement, sequence reads were collapsed and filtered. For each sample, productive Simpson clonality was calculated as the square root of Simpson's diversity index across productive rearrangements. TCRdb carries this immuneACCESS record with in-frame sequences only. Its versions omit some clonotypes, under half of them owing to an unresolved V gene in the studies checked, with the rest unexplained. From that table come the V and J calls and clone size; the DNA was used to work out D and trimming. This sample lists around 500,000 clones; around 85% were detected once. 8% to 9.5% of the sample goes to the ten largest clones.

This clone was picked up one time. It lacks a known antigen. No base-level quality is on record; no much larger clone is a single base apart. This TCR derives from a woman between 55 and 75 years old who had recovered from COVID-19. Sequencing used PBMCs or T cells enriched from blood (not recorded which). In this chain, TRBV6-1 is recombined with TRBJ2-1, and 8 junctional nucleotides match TRBD1. In nucleotide form, the sequence is TGTGCCAGCAGTGAAGCGCGACAGGGGTGGAATGAGCAGTTCTTC. Its amino acids are CASSEARQGWNEQFF.